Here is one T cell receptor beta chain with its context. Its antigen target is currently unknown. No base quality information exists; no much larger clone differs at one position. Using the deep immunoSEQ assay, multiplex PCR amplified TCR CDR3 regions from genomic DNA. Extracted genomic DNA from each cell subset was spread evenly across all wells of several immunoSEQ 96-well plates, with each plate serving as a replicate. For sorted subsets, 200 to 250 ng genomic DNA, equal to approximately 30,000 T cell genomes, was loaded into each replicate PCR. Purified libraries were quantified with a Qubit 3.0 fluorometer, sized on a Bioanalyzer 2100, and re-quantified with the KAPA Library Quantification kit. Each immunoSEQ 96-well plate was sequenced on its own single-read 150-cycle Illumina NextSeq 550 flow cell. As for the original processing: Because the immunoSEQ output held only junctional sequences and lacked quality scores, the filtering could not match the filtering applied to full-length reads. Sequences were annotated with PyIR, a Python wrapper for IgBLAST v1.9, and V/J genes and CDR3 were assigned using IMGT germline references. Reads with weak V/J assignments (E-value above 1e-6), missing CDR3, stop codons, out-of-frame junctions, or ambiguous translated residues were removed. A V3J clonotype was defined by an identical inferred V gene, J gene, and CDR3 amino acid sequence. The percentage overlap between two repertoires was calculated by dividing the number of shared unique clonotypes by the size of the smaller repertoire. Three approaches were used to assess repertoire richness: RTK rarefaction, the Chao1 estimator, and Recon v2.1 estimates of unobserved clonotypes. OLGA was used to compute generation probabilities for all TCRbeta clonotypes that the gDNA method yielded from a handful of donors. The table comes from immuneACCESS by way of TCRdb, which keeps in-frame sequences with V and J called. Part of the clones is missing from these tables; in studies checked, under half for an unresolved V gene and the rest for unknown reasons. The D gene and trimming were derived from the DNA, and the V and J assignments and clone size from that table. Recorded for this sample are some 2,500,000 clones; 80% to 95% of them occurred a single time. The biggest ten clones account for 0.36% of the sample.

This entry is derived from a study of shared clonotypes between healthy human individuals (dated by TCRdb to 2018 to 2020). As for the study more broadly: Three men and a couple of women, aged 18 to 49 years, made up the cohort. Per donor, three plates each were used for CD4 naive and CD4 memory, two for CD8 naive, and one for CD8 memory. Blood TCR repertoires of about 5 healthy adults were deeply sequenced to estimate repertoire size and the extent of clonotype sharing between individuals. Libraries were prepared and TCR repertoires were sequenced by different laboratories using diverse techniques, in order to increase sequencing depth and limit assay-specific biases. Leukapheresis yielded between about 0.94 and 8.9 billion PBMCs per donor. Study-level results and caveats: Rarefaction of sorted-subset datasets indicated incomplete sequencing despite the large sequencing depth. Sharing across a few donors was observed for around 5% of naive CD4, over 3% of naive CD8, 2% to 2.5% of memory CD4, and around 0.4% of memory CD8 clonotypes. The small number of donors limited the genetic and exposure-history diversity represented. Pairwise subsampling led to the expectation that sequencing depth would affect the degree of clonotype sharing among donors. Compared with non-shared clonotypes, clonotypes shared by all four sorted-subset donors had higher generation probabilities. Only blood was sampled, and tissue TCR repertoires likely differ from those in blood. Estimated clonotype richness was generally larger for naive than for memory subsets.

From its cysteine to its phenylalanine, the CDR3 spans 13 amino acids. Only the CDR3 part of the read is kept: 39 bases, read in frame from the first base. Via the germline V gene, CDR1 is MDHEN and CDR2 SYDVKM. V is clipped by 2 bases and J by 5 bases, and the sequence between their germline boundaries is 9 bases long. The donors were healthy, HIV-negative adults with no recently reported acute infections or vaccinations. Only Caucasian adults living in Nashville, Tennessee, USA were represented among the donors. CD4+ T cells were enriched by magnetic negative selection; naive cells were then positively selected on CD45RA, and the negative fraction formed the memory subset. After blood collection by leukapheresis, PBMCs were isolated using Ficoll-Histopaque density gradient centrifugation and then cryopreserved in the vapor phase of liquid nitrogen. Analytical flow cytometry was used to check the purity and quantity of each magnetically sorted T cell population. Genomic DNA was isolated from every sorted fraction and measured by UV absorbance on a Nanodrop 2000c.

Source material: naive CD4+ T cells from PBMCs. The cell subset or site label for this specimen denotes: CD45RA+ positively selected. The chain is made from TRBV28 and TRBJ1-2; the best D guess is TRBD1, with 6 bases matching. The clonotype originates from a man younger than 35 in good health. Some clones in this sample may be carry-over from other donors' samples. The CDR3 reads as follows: CASSLSQGYGYTF. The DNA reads TGTGCCAGCAGTTTAAGCCAGGGGTATGGCTACACCTTC.